Following are 5 T cell receptor beta chains from one sample sequenced in a study of shared clonotypes between healthy human individuals. TCRdb's table, derived via immunoSEQ multiplex PCR, lists solely in-frame clones and lacks some. Among about a million clones listed, about 70% were seen once. The sequenced material came from memory CD4+ T cells sorted from blood. Subset noted: CD45RA-negative fraction. These receptors were obtained from a man aged 18 to 29 in good health.

Concerning this clone itself: Other DNA sequences in the sample encode the same CDR3. J is TRBJ2-5 and V is TRBV9; 11 nucleotides align to TRBD2. This CDR3 region has 16 residues. Trimming removed 0 bases from V and 1 base from J; junction bases left unmatched: 2. From germline, CDR1 is SGDLS and CDR2 YYNGEE. This chain's CDR3 is CASSVATSGGQETQYF. CDR3 DNA sequence: TGTGCCAGCAGCGTAGCTACTAGCGGGGGCCAAGAGACCCAGTACTTC.

V usage is TRBV7-2 and J usage is TRBJ2-7; 12 bases are shared with TRBD2. This CDR3 is built from 19 residues. In germline, CDR1 is SGHTA, CDR2 FQGNSA. The J segment lost 4 bases and the V segment lost 4 bases, leaving 17 bases of the junction unmatched. The CDR3 reads CASSSRHQRLAGASYEQYF. The CDR3 DNA reads TGTGCCAGCAGCTCCCGTCACCAAAGACTAGCGGGAGCTTCTTACGAGCAGTACTTC.

The CDR3 protein is CASSLGRGFNTEAFF. The CDR3 bases are TGTGCCAGCAGCTTAGGTCGAGGGTTTAACACTGAAGCTTTCTTT. The V and J genes are TRBV7-8 and TRBJ1-1, with D unresolved. Trimming cost V 1 base and J 2 bases, with 11 bases left between them. Germline CDR1 SGHVS, CDR2 FQNEAQ. The CDR3 covers 15 residues. The full variable domain, in which reference TRBV7-8 and TRBJ1-1 provide the parts outside the CDR3, is GAGVSQSPRYKVAKRGQDVALRCDPISGHVSLFWYQQALGQGPEFLTYFQNEAQLDKSGLPSDRFFAERPEGSVSTLKIQRTQQEDSAVYLCASSLGRGFNTEAFFGQGTRLTVV.

The rearrangement joins TRBV5-1 to TRBJ2-7; perhaps D is TRBD1 or TRBD2 (5 bases each). V lost 4 bases and J lost 0, with 11 bases in between. This CDR3 has 14 residues. Germline assignment: CDR1 SGHRS and CDR2 YFSETQ. This CDR3 is CASSGGPSSYEQYF. CDR3 bases: TGCGCCAGCAGCGGGGGACCAAGCTCCTACGAGCAGTACTTC. Drawing the rest from reference TRBV5-1 and TRBJ2-7, the complete variable domain is KAGVTQTPRYLIKTRGQQVTLSCSPISGHRSVSWYQQTPGQGLQFLFEYFSETQRNKGNFPGRFSGRQFSNSRSEMNVSTLELGDSALYLCASSGGPSSYEQYFGPGTRLTVT.

Concerning this clone: Other DNA sequences of this sample code for an identical CDR3. In DNA, the CDR3 is TGTGCCAGCAGCTTAGCCTCCCCCCCCTACGAGCAGTACTTC. Protein product: CASSLASPPYEQYF. The genes are TRBV7-2 and TRBJ2-7; D not resolved. The CDR3 contains 14 residues. The germline V gene has CDR1 SGHTA and CDR2 FQGNSA. V lost 0 bases, J lost 2 bases, and 8 bases lay in between.